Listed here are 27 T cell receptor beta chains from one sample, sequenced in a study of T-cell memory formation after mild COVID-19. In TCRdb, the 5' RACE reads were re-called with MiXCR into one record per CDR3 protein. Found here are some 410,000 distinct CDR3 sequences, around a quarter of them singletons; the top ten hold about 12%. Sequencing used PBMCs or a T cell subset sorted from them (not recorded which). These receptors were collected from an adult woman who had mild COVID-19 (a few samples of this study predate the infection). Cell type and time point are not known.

The CDR3 DNA follows: TGTGCCAGCAGCTTGTGGAAGGATGAGACCCAGTACTTC. This gives the protein CASSLWKDETQYF. The gene calls are TRBV5-6 and TRBJ2-5; D unresolved. Trimming removed 1 base from V and 5 bases from J, with 9 bases in between. Germline-derived CDR1 and CDR2 are SGHDT and YYEEEE. The CDR3 spans 13 residues.

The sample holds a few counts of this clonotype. For the CDR3, the DNA is TGTGCCAGCAGCTCCTTGAGAGGATCCGGGGAGCTGTTTTTT. Translating gives CASSSLRGSGELFF. This rearrangement joins TRBV7-3 to TRBJ2-2; unclear D gene. Between the trimmed V and J ends, which lost 4 bases and 6 bases, there was a span of 12 bases. The CDR3 is 14 amino acids. Germline CDR1 reads SGHTA; CDR2 reads FQGTGA.

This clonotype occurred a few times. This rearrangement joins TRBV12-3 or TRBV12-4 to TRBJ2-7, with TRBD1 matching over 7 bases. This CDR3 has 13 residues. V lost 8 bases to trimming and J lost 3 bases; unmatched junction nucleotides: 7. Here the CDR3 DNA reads TGTGCCAGCGGGCGACAGGGAGACTACGAGCAGTACTTC. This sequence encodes CASGRQGDYEQYF.

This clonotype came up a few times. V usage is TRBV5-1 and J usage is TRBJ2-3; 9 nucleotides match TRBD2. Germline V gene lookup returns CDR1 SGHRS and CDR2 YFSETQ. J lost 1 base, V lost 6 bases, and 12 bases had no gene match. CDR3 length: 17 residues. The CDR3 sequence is CASKSLAGQPRTDTQYF. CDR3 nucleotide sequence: TGCGCCAGCAAATCCCTAGCGGGGCAACCACGCACAGATACGCAGTATTTT.

The CDR3 sequence is CASSRGTYGYTF. The CDR3 nucleotides are TGTGCCAGTAGTAGGGGGACGTATGGCTACACCTTC. This rearrangement joins TRBV19 to TRBJ1-2; weak D call: TRBD1 (5 bases). This CDR3 is 12 amino acids long. Germline CDR1 and CDR2: LNHDA and SQIVND (reference sequence). Trimming removed 4 bases from V and 5 bases from J, with 8 bases in between.

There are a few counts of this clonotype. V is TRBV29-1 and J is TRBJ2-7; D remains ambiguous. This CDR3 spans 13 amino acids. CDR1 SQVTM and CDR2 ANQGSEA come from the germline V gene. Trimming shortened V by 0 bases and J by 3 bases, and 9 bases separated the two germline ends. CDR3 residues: CSVEDGEFYEQYF. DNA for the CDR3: TGCAGCGTTGAAGATGGAGAGTTCTACGAGCAGTACTTC.

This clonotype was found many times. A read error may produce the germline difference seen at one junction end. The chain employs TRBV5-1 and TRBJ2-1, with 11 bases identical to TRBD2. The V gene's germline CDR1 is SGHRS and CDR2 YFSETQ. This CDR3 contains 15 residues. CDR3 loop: CASSPTSGGYNEQFF. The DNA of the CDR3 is TGTGCCAGCAGCCCCACTAGCGGGGGTTACAATGAGCAGTTCTTC.

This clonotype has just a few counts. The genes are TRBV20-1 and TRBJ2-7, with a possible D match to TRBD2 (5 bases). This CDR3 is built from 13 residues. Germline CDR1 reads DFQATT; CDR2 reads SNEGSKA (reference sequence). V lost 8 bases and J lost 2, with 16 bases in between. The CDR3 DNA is TGCAGTTTACCTGGGAGTTCGACCTACGAGCAGTACTTC. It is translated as CSLPGSSTYEQYF.

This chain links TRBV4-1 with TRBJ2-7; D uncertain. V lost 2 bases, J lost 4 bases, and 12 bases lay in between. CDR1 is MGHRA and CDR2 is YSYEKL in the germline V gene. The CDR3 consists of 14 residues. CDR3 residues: CASSQIEGLYEQYF. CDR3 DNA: TGCGCCAGCAGCCAAATCGAAGGTCTGTACGAGCAGTACTTC.

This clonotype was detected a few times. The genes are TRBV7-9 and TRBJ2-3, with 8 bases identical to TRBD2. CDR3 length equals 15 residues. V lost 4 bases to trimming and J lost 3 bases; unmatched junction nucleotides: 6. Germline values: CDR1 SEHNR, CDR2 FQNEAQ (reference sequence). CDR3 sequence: CASSSQAGDTDTQYF. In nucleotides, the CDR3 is TGTGCCAGCAGCTCACAAGCGGGAGATACAGATACGCAGTATTTT.

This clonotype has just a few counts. The CDR3 here is CASSLPGDRSNEKLFF. The CDR3 DNA sequence: TGTGCCAGCAGCTTGCCGGGGGACAGATCTAATGAAAAACTGTTTTTT. This chain joins TRBV5-4 and TRBJ1-4; 7 bases align to TRBD1. J was trimmed by 3 bases and V by 1 base; bases with no gene match: 6. CDR1 is SGHNT, CDR2 YYREEE, per germline (reference sequence). This CDR3 is built from 16 residues.

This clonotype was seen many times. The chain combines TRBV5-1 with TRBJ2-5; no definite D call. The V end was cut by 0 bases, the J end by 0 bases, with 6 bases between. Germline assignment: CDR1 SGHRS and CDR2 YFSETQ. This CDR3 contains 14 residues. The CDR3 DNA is TGCGCCAGCAGCTTGGAACTGTACCAAGAGACCCAGTACTTC. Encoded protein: CASSLELYQETQYF.

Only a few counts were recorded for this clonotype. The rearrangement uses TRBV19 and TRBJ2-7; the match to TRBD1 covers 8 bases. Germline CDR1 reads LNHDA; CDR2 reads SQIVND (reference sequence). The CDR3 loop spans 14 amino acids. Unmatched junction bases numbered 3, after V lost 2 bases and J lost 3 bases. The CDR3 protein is CASSIQGQGYEQYF. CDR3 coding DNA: TGTGCCAGTAGTATACAAGGACAGGGCTACGAGCAGTACTTC.

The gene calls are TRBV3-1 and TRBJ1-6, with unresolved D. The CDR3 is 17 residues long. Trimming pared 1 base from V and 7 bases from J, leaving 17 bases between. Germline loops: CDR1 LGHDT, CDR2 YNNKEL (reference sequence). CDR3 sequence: CASSQVLAAKGNSPLHF. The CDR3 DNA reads TGTGCCAGCAGCCAAGTCCTGGCAGCAAAAGGGAATTCACCCCTCCACTTT.

The CDR3 is CASRKGWITTYEQYF. The CDR3 DNA follows: TGTGCCAGCAGAAAAGGATGGATCACGACCTACGAGCAGTACTTC. The chain carries TRBV28 and TRBJ2-7; D gene ambiguous. The CDR3 has 15 residues. The ends were cut back, 6 bases at V and 2 bases at J, with 17 bases in the middle. CDR1 is MDHEN and CDR2 is SYDVKM in the germline V gene. The whole variable domain, remainder taken from reference TRBV28 and TRBJ2-7, is DVKVTQSSRYLVKRTGEKVFLECVQDMDHENMFWYRQDPGLGLRLIYFSYDVKMKEKGDIPEGYSVSREKKERFSLILESASTNQTSMYLCASRKGWITTYEQYFGPGTRLTVT.

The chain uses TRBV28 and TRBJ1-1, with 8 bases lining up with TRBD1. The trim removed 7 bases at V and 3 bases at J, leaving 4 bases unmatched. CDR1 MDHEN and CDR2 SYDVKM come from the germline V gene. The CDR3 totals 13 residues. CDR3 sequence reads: CASIRGRDTEAFF. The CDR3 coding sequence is TGTGCCAGCATCAGGGGGCGAGACACTGAAGCTTTCTTT.

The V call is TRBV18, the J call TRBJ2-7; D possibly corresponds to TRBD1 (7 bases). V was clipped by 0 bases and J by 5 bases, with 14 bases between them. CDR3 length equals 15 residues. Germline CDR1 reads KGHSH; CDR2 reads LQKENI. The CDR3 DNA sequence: TGTGCCAGCTCACCACCTCAGGGGGGCTGGGACGAGCAGTACTTC. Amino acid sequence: CASSPPQGGWDEQYF.

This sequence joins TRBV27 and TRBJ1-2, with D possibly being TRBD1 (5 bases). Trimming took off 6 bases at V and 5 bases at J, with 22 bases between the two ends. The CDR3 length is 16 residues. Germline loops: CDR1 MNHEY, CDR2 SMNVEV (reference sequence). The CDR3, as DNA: TGTGCCAGCAGCCCAGGATCGGGACGTCTGATATATGGCTACACCTTC. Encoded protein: CASSPGSGRLIYGYTF.

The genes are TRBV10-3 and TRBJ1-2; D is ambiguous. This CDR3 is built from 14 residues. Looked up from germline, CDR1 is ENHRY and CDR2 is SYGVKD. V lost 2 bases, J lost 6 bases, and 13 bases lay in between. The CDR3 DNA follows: TGTGCCATCAGTGAGCCCGGTGGGGTTGATGGCTACACCTTC. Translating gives CAISEPGGVDGYTF.

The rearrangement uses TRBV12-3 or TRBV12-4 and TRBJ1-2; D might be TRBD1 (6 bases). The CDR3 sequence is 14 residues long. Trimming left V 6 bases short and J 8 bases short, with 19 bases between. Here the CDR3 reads CASRDRTRGMGYTF. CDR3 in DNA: TGTGCCAGCAGAGACAGGACAAGAGGCATGGGCTACACCTTC.

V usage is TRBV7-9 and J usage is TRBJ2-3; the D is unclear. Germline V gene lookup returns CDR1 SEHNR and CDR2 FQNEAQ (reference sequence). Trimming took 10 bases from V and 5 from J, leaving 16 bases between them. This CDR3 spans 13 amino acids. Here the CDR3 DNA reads TGTGCCACCGGATCCCCCTCGGTAGATACGCAGTATTTT. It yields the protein CATGSPSVDTQYF.

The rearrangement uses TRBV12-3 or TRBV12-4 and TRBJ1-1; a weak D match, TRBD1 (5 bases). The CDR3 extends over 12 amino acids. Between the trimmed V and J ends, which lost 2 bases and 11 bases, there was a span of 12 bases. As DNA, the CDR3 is TGTGCCAGCAGTTTATGGCAGGGACGGGCTTTCTTT. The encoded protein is CASSLWQGRAFF.

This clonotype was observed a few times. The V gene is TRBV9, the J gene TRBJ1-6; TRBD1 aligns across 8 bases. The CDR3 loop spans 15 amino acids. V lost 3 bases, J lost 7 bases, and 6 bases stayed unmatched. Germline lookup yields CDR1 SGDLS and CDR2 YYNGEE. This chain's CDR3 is CASSELDRANSPLHF. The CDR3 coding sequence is TGTGCCAGCAGCGAGTTGGACAGGGCCAATTCACCCCTCCACTTT.

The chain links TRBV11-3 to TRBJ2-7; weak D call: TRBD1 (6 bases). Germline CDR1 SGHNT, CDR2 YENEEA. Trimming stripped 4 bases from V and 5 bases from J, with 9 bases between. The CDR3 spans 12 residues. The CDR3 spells CASSYGGDEQYF. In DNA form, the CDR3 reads TGTGCCAGCAGCTATGGGGGCGACGAGCAGTACTTC.

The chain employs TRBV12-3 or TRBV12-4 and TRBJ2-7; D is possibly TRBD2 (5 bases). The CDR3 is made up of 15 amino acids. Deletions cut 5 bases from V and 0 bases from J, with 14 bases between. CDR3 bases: TGTGCCAGCAGTCCCCCAGCGGAGAACTCCTACGAGCAGTACTTC. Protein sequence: CASSPPAENSYEQYF.

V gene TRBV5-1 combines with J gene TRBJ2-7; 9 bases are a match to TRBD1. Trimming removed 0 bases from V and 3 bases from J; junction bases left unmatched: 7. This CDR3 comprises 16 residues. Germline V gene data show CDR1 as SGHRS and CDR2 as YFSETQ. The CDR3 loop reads CASSLGEGTGFYEQYF. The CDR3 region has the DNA TGCGCCAGCAGCTTGGGCGAGGGGACAGGGTTCTACGAGCAGTACTTC.

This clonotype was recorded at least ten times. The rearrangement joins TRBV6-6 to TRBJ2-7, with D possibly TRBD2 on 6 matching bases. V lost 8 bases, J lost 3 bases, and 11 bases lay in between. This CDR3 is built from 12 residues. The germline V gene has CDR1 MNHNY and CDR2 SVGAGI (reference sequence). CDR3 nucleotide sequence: TGTGCCAGCTCCGGGACTGGCTACGAGCAGTACTTC. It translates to CASSGTGYEQYF.